This is a list of T cell receptor beta chains from one sample in a study of T cell responses to AZD1222 COVID-19 vaccine. Repertoires were generated with immunoSEQ multiplex PCR, while TCRdb's copy carries only in-frame clones and drops some. The data show about 140,000 clones, 92% seen once. The starting material was peripheral blood, obtained 28 days after the second AZD1222 dose. Every receptor here comes from an adult who received the AZD1222 COVID-19 vaccine. Both conserved end residues are part of each CDR3. Each record gives: V gene, J gene, CDR3 protein.

>TRBV6-5|TRBJ1-5
CASNYRDRGQPQHF
>TRBV6-5|TRBJ1-2
CASSYFSRGENYGYTF
>TRBV5-1|TRBJ1-1
CASSLYRGADPDTEAFF
>TRBV3-1/TRBV3-2|TRBJ1-1
CASSTQATNTEAFF
>TRBV6-5|TRBJ2-2
CASRLQGMDLFF
>TRBV18|TRBJ2-5
CASSPPGAGVQETQYF
>TRBV28|TRBJ1-5
CASSSRVQPQHF
>TRBV18|TRBJ2-3
CASSPTGTISDTQYF
>TRBV30|TRBJ2-3
CAGREGADTQYF
>TRBV5-6|TRBJ1-4
CASSLKGPRTNEKLFF
>TRBV25-1|TRBJ1-1
CASSENTEAFF
>TRBV29-1|TRBJ2-2
CSVIRDSGELFF
>TRBV19|TRBJ1-1
CASSHGTGHTEAFF
>TRBV9|TRBJ2-2
CASSVGAGQVYTGELFF
>TRBV5-1|TRBJ1-1
CASSEQPNTEAFF
>TRBV21-1|TRBJ1-2
CASSRRRVDYGYTF